Below, 32 T cell receptor beta chains from the same sample are listed, as sequenced in a study of cytomegalovirus exposure and HLA in healthy donors. Data came from immunoSEQ multiplex PCR; TCRdb stores just in-frame clones and leaves some out. The sample yields 120,000 to 150,000 clones, roughly nine tenths seen once. The sample was PBMCs. Every receptor here comes from a man aged 18 to 35 in good health and CMV-seronegative.

As regards this clone: A junction end diverges from the germline sequence, so it may reflect a read error. The gene calls are TRBV29-1 and TRBJ1-1; D is perhaps TRBD1 (5 bases). Germline CDR1 reads SQVTM; CDR2 reads ANQGSEA. This CDR3 spans 12 amino acids. This CDR3 is CSVQEGRTEAFF. The CDR3 coding sequence is TGCAGCGTTCAAGAGGGGCGCACTGAAGCTTTCTTT.

The chain carries TRBV5-1 and TRBJ2-7; D is unclear. Trimming pared 4 bases from V and 0 bases from J, leaving 11 bases between. Germline values: CDR1 SGHRS, CDR2 YFSETQ. The CDR3 contains 14 residues. CDR3 in DNA: TGCGCCAGCAGCACACACGCTAGCTCCTACGAGCAGTACTTC. It is translated as CASSTHASSYEQYF. The full variable domain, in which reference TRBV5-1 and TRBJ2-7 provide the parts outside the CDR3, is KAGVTQTPRYLIKTRGQQVTLSCSPISGHRSVSWYQQTPGQGLQFLFEYFSETQRNKGNFPGRFSGRQFSNSRSEMNVSTLELGDSALYLCASSTHASSYEQYFGPGTRLTVT.

In nucleotides, the CDR3 is TGCGCCAGCAGCTTGCAGGGGCGCGGAACCGGGGAGCTGTTTTTT. Translated: CASSLQGRGTGELFF. The V call is TRBV5-1, the J call TRBJ2-2; D perhaps matches TRBD1 (6 bases). CDR3 length equals 15 residues. Trimming cost V 1 base and J 5 bases, with 12 bases left between them. CDR1 is SGHRS, CDR2 YFSETQ, per germline.

This clone has a single count. The chain carries TRBV5-6 and TRBJ1-2; D is unresolved. This CDR3 contains 14 residues. The ends were cut back, 4 bases at V and 3 bases at J, with 13 bases in the middle. The germline V gene encodes CDR1 SGHDT and CDR2 YYEEEE. The CDR3 DNA follows: TGTGCCAGCAGCCCCGATCCTATTCACTATGGCTACACCTTC. This gives the protein CASSPDPIHYGYTF.

This sequence joins TRBV5-6 and TRBJ1-1, with D possibly TRBD1 on 5 matching bases. CDR3 length equals 16 residues. The germline V and J ends were trimmed by 6 bases and 4 bases, with 22 bases remaining between them. Germline assignment: CDR1 SGHDT and CDR2 YYEEEE. CDR3 sequence reads: CASTLGGDFRTTEAFF. The CDR3 coding sequence is TGTGCCAGCACCCTGGGGGGGGATTTTAGGACCACTGAAGCTTTCTTT.

The chain carries TRBV9 and TRBJ2-1; 7 bases line up with TRBD1. This CDR3 has 15 amino acids. Germline V gene data show CDR1 as SGDLS and CDR2 as YYNGEE. V shed 3 bases, J shed 4 bases, and the junction held 7 bases outside the gene matches. CDR3 bases: TGTGCCAGCAGCGCCCGGGACAGAAGTTACAATGAGCAGTTCTTC. Translation gives CASSARDRSYNEQFF.

The chain joins TRBV6-5 to TRBJ1-1; unclear D gene. The CDR3 contains 15 residues. Germline V gene data show CDR1 as MNHEY and CDR2 as SVGAGI. V lost 2 bases, J lost 7 bases, and 17 bases lay in between. In nucleotides, the CDR3 is TGTGCCAGCAGTTACGAGAGGGTTTTGTCACATGAAGCTTTCTTT. This encodes CASSYERVLSHEAFF.

This clone was counted between two and nine times. This chain connects TRBV28 to TRBJ2-1; TRBD2 matches 13 bases. V was clipped by 6 bases and J by 0 bases; unmatched bases: 8. CDR3 length: 18 residues. The V gene's germline CDR1 is MDHEN and CDR2 SYDVKM. CDR3 protein: CASSVTSGREGSYNEQFF. DNA for the CDR3: TGTGCCAGCAGCGTCACTAGCGGGAGGGAGGGCTCCTACAATGAGCAGTTCTTC.

This sequence joins TRBV7-2 and TRBJ2-7; TRBD1 might be the D (5 bases). CDR3 length equals 14 residues. With 5 bases removed from V and 7 bases from J, the gap between germline ends came to 18 bases. Germline lookup yields CDR1 SGHTA and CDR2 FQGNSA. The CDR3 bases are TGTGCCAGCAGCCCCCGAGGCATGGGGCTGGAGCAGTACTTC. Amino acid sequence: CASSPRGMGLEQYF.

This chain connects TRBV5-1 to TRBJ2-2; no firm D call. Germline CDR1 reads SGHRS; CDR2 reads YFSETQ. The CDR3 has 14 amino acids. V lost 0 bases, J lost 2 bases, and 5 bases lay in between. The CDR3 DNA follows: TGCGCCAGCAGCTTGGGACACAACACCGGGGAGCTGTTTTTT. Its translation is CASSLGHNTGELFF.

The chain joins TRBV6-6 to TRBJ1-3; the D is unclear. Between the trimmed V and J ends, which lost 6 bases and 2 bases, there was a span of 5 bases. CDR1 is MNHNY, CDR2 SVGAGI, per germline (reference sequence). CDR3 size: 12 residues. CDR3 loop: CASSPAGNTIYF. The DNA for the CDR3 is TGTGCCAGCAGCCCTGCTGGAAACACCATATATTTT.

In this sample, this clone is medium-sized. CDR3 amino acids: CASSWSGTGGNEQFF. For the CDR3, the DNA is TGTGCCAGCAGCTGGTCGGGGACAGGGGGTAATGAGCAGTTCTTC. The chain carries TRBV7-8 and TRBJ2-1, with 11 bases fitting TRBD1. The CDR3 is made up of 15 amino acids. In germline, CDR1 is SGHVS, CDR2 FQNEAQ. V gave up 4 bases and J gave up 7 bases; unmatched junction bases: 6.

The V call is TRBV11-2, the J call TRBJ2-1; 9 bases map to TRBD2. Germline V gives CDR1 SGHAT, CDR2 FQNNGV. V shed 5 bases, J shed 9 bases, and the junction held 2 bases outside the gene matches. This CDR3 has 12 amino acids. Here the CDR3 DNA reads TGTGCCAGCAGCCTTAGCGGGAGTGAGCAGTTCTTC. Translation: CASSLSGSEQFF. Looking up the rest from reference TRBV11-2 and TRBJ2-1 gives the full variable domain: EAGVAQSPRYKIIEKRQSVAFWCNPISGHATLYWYQQILGQGPKLLIQFQNNGVVDDSQLPKDRFSAERLKGVDSTLKIQPAKLEDSAVYLCASSLSGSEQFFGPGTRLTVL.

The genes are TRBV4-1 and TRBJ1-4; 8 bases line up with TRBD1. The germline CDR1 and CDR2 sequences are MGHRA and YSYEKL. This CDR3 has 16 residues. With V trimmed by 2 bases and J by 8 bases, 10 bases remained unmatched. CDR3 nucleotide sequence: TGCGCCAGCAGCCAACCCTTGTCCCGGGACAGGGAAAAACTGTTTTTT. The encoded protein is CASSQPLSRDREKLFF.

The V call is TRBV5-6, the J call TRBJ1-2; weak D call: TRBD1 (6 bases). Germline loops: CDR1 SGHDT, CDR2 YYEEEE. This CDR3 region has 14 residues. With 4 bases removed from V and 3 bases from J, the gap between germline ends came to 13 bases. The CDR3 loop reads CASSPDRSDYGYTF. CDR3 in DNA: TGTGCCAGCAGCCCTGACAGGTCTGACTATGGCTACACCTTC.

This chain uses TRBV12-5 with TRBJ2-1; 10 bases are shared with TRBD1. The V gene end was trimmed by 4 bases and the J gene end by 8 bases; junction bases not matched to a gene: 8. The CDR3 is made up of 15 amino acids. Germline V gives CDR1 LGHNT, CDR2 FRNRAP. CDR3 in DNA: TGTGCTAGTGGTTCCGGGACAGGGGCCTTCGATGAGCAGTTCTTC. It encodes CASGSGTGAFDEQFF.

This chain uses TRBV5-1 with TRBJ2-5, with 12 bases fitting TRBD2. The V gene's germline CDR1 is SGHRS and CDR2 YFSETQ. After removal of 2 bases from V and 5 bases from J, the junction contained 7 bases not matched to a gene. The CDR3 spans 16 residues. This chain's CDR3 is CASSLALAGGQETQYF. The CDR3 DNA sequence: TGCGCCAGCAGCTTAGCCCTAGCGGGGGGGCAGGAGACCCAGTACTTC.

The chain uses TRBV2 and TRBJ2-6; 7 bases align to TRBD1. J was trimmed by 3 bases and V by 6 bases; bases with no gene match: 5. This CDR3 is built from 15 residues. Germline V gene sequence: CDR1 SNHLY, CDR2 FYNNEI. The CDR3 DNA sequence: TGTGCCAGCAGCCGAGGGGGCAGTGGGGCCAACGTCCTGACTTTC. As protein: CASSRGGSGANVLTF.

The chain combines TRBV29-1 with TRBJ2-6; 7 bases are shared with TRBD1. In germline, CDR1 is SQVTM, CDR2 ANQGSEA. The CDR3 extends over 15 amino acids. V gave up 6 bases and J gave up 2 bases; unmatched junction bases: 7. The CDR3 region has the DNA TGCAGCGTAGGGGGCGGGTTTACTGGGGCCAACGTCCTGACTTTC. It specifies CSVGGGFTGANVLTF. The full variable domain, completed using reference TRBV29-1 and TRBJ2-6, is SAVISQKPSRDICQRGTSLTIQCQVDSQVTMMFWYRQQPGQSLTLIATANQGSEATYESGFVIDKFPISRPNLTFSTLTVSNMSPEDSSIYLCSVGGGFTGANVLTFGAGSRLTVL.

The chain employs TRBV6-5 and TRBJ2-5; D may be TRBD2 (6 bases). The CDR3 contains 12 residues. Deletions cut 8 bases from V and 3 bases from J, with 10 bases between. Germline values: CDR1 MNHEY, CDR2 SVGAGI. The CDR3 DNA reads TGTGCCAGCTCGGGACTTAAAGAGACCCAGTACTTC. This gives the protein CASSGLKETQYF.

The genes are TRBV25-1 and TRBJ2-1, with TRBD2 identical over 7 bases. CDR1 is MGHDK, CDR2 SYGVNS, per germline. J gave up 4 bases and V 5 bases, and 8 bases lay outside the gene matches. This CDR3 has 15 residues. CDR3 sequence reads: CASSRAGFPYNEQFF. The CDR3, as DNA: TGTGCCAGCAGTCGAGCGGGATTCCCTTACAATGAGCAGTTCTTC.

This chain connects TRBV7-9 to TRBJ2-6; TRBD1 agrees at 7 bases. The CDR3 is 16 amino acids. The germline CDR1 and CDR2 sequences are SEHNR and FQNEAQ (reference sequence). V shed 4 bases, J shed 0 bases, and the junction held 3 bases outside the gene matches. In DNA, the CDR3 is TGTGCCAGCAGCTCGGGACAGCTCTCTGGGGCCAACGTCCTGACTTTC. Protein: CASSSGQLSGANVLTF.

V usage is TRBV6-6 and J usage is TRBJ2-2; 8 bases fit TRBD2. CDR3 length: 14 residues. CDR1 and CDR2 (germline): MNHNY, SVGAGI (reference sequence). With V trimmed by 6 bases and J by 6 bases, 6 bases remained unmatched. The CDR3 DNA sequence: TGTGCCAGCAGCCCCCGGACTAGCTCCGGGGAGCTGTTTTTT. It specifies CASSPRTSSGELFF.

This chain links TRBV11-3 with TRBJ2-7, with TRBD2 matching over 7 bases. After removal of 5 bases from V and 1 base from J, the junction contained 8 bases not matched to a gene. CDR1 and CDR2 from the germline V gene are SGHNT and YENEEA. The CDR3 totals 15 residues. The CDR3 sequence is CASSTGTTDSYEQYF. The CDR3 coding sequence is TGTGCCAGCAGCACCGGGACTACCGATTCCTACGAGCAGTACTTC.

This clone is a singleton in its sample. J is TRBJ1-6 and V is TRBV7-9; no reliable D call. Trimming removed 10 bases at V and 9 bases at J, with 22 bases between. CDR1 is SEHNR, CDR2 FQNEAQ, per germline (reference sequence). CDR3 length equals 15 residues. CDR3 region: CAISSAGMMGSPLHF. CDR3 DNA: TGTGCCATTTCATCCGCCGGGATGATGGGTTCACCCCTCCACTTT. Based on the CDR3 plus reference TRBV7-9 and TRBJ1-6, the full variable domain is DTGVSQNPRHKITKRGQNVTFRCDPISEHNRLYWYRQTLGQGPEFLTYFQNEAQLEKSRLLSDRFSAERPKGSFSTLEIQRTEQGDSAMYLCAISSAGMMGSPLHFGNGTRLTVT.

This chain uses TRBV7-8 with TRBJ1-4; D not certain. V lost 3 bases and J lost 7, with 12 bases in between. The length of the CDR3 is 14 residues. Germline CDR1 is SGHVS and CDR2 is FQNEAQ. The CDR3 coding sequence is TGTGCCAGCAGCTTCGGGAGCATAGGTGAAAAACTGTTTTTT. Translating it yields CASSFGSIGEKLFF.

The rearrangement uses TRBV6-5 and TRBJ2-5, with D possibly being TRBD2 (5 bases). V was shortened by 5 bases and J by 7 bases, with 8 bases between the two germline ends. There are 11 residues in the CDR3. Germline values: CDR1 MNHEY, CDR2 SVGAGI. CDR3 sequence (DNA): TGTGCCAGCAGTGTCGCGGGGACCCAGTACTTC. It encodes CASSVAGTQYF.

The chain is built from TRBV5-1 and TRBJ2-3; 7 bases are shared with TRBD2. Per germline, CDR1 SGHRS and CDR2 YFSETQ. The V segment lost 5 bases and the J segment 0 bases; nucleotides outside the gene matches: 9. The CDR3 loop spans 16 amino acids. The CDR3 DNA reads as TGCGCCAGCAGTCCTCTAGCGGCCTCTAGCACAGATACGCAGTATTTT. This gives the protein CASSPLAASSTDTQYF.

The V call is TRBV9, the J call TRBJ2-7, with D possibly TRBD1 on 5 matching bases. CDR1 is SGDLS and CDR2 is YYNGEE in the germline V gene. The CDR3 totals 12 residues. The V end lost 3 bases, the J end lost 7 bases, and 11 bases lay between the germline ends. This CDR3 reads CASSGARGEQYF. The CDR3, as DNA: TGTGCCAGCAGCGGGGCTAGGGGTGAGCAGTACTTC. Full variable domain (outside the CDR3, taken from reference TRBV9 and TRBJ2-7): DSGVTQTPKHLITATGQRVTLRCSPRSGDLSVYWYQQSLDQGLQFLIQYYNGEERAKGNILERFSAQQFPDLHSELNLSSLELGDSALYFCASSGARGEQYFGPGTRLTVT.

CDR3 in DNA: TGTGCCAGCAGCTTGGTTCCCGGGGGGGCCTCCGATGAGCAGTTCTTC. Translated: CASSLVPGGASDEQFF. The chain carries TRBV5-6 and TRBJ2-1, with 8 nucleotides matching TRBD2. Germline lookup yields CDR1 SGHDT and CDR2 YYEEEE. There are 16 residues in the CDR3. V was clipped by 0 bases and J by 8 bases; unmatched bases: 10.

The V and J genes are TRBV5-5 and TRBJ2-5, with 7 bases that match TRBD2. There are 14 residues in the CDR3. CDR1 and CDR2 (germline): SGHKS, YYEKEE (reference sequence). The V and J ends lost 0 bases and 7 bases, in that order; junction bases with no gene match: 6. Written as DNA, the CDR3 is TGTGCCAGCAGCTTGGTGAGCGGGACTGTGACCCAGTACTTC. It specifies CASSLVSGTVTQYF.

This chain uses TRBV4-1 with TRBJ2-7; 8 bases match TRBD1. With V trimmed by 3 bases and J by 7 bases, 11 bases remained unmatched. The CDR3 totals 15 residues. Germline V gene data show CDR1 as MGHRA and CDR2 as YSYEKL. Here the CDR3 DNA reads TGCGCCAGCAGCCATGGGACAGGCGGTTGGGGGGAGCAGTACTTC. Protein: CASSHGTGGWGEQYF.